This TCR beta chain was captured by sequencing in a study of T-cell memory formation after mild COVID-19. TCRdb re-called the 5' RACE reads through MiXCR, storing one row per CDR3 protein. The sample has 430,000 or so distinct CDR3 sequences, 20% to 25% seen once; the top ten hold under 15%. In its sample, this clonotype was seen a few times. This CDR3 has 17 residues. The V segment lost 3 bases and the J segment 1 base; nucleotides outside the gene matches: 5. Germline assignment: CDR1 SQVTM and CDR2 ANQGSEA. The rearrangement uses TRBV29-1 and TRBJ2-1, with 14 positions matching TRBD2. The sequencing input was PBMCs or a T cell subset sorted from them (not recorded which). This TCR was recovered from an adult woman who had mild COVID-19 (a few samples of this study predate the infection). Cell type and time point are not known. The CDR3 loop is CSVEGTSGSGSYNEQFF. Here the CDR3 DNA reads TGCAGCGTTGAGGGGACTAGCGGGAGTGGGTCCTACAATGAGCAGTTCTTC.